Following are 9 T cell receptor beta chains from one sample sequenced in a study of T cell repertoires in cytomegalovirus infection. These receptors' targets are unknown. Using its own MiXCR run on the reads, TCRdb lists one record per CDR3 protein. The sample lists 80,000 or so distinct CDR3 sequences, 20% to 30% seen once, with approximately 49% in the top ten. Here the sequenced sample was CD8+ T cells from cultured PBMCs, taken from culture after CMV antigen stimulation. These TCRs come from a human donor in good health (CMV status not recorded). Some clones in this sample may be carry-over from other donors' samples.

This clonotype turned up a few times. This chain links TRBV7-9 with TRBJ2-5; D not certain. CDR1 and CDR2 from the germline V gene are SEHNR and FQNEAQ (reference sequence). Deletions cut 4 bases from V and 1 base from J, with 10 bases between. The CDR3 contains 14 residues. The chain's CDR3 is CASSSSGSQETQYF. The DNA for the CDR3 is TGTGCCAGCAGCTCCTCTGGAAGCCAAGAGACCCAGTACTTC.

This clonotype was observed a handful of times. The chain employs TRBV9 and TRBJ2-3; a weak D match, TRBD1 (6 bases). V lost 0 bases to trimming and J lost 0 bases, with 8 bases between them. In germline, CDR1 is SGDLS, CDR2 YYNGEE. The CDR3 has 15 amino acids. The CDR3 reads CASSVAGVSTDTQYF. Here the CDR3 DNA reads TGTGCCAGCAGCGTAGCAGGGGTTAGCACAGATACGCAGTATTTT.

The chain carries TRBV28 and TRBJ1-4, with a weak D call TRBD1 (5 bases). The CDR3 is 14 amino acids. Germline loops: CDR1 MDHEN, CDR2 SYDVKM. V lost 3 bases and J lost 12, with 17 bases in between. CDR3 sequence (DNA): TGTGCCAGCAGTTTGAAGATCGGGGGATTGGAACTGTTTTTT. This encodes CASSLKIGGLELFF.

This clonotype was counted many times. This rearrangement joins TRBV7-9 to TRBJ2-1; no clear D. V dropped 7 bases and J dropped 3 bases, with 19 bases sitting between them. Germline CDR1 and CDR2: SEHNR and FQNEAQ (reference sequence). CDR3 size: 16 residues. As DNA, the CDR3 is TGTGCCAGCAACGAGGTGGCAGGTGATCTCTACAATGAGCAGTTCTTC. It translates to CASNEVAGDLYNEQFF.

The table lists this clonotype with many counts. The genes are TRBV7-2 and TRBJ2-3, with D uncertain. Trimming took off 0 bases at V and 2 bases at J, with 9 bases between the two ends. Germline V lookup: CDR1 SGHTA, CDR2 FQGNSA. CDR3 length equals 15 residues. The CDR3 coding sequence is TGTGCCAGCAGCTTAGCCGGAAGAAACACAGATACGCAGTATTTT. Translated, it gives CASSLAGRNTDTQYF.

CDR3 bases: TGTGCCACCAACTCTCTGGAAATGAACACTGAAGCTTTCTTT. Residues: CATNSLEMNTEAFF. The chain joins TRBV11-3 to TRBJ1-1; no definite D call. There are 14 residues in the CDR3. Trimming removed 10 bases from V and 0 bases from J, with 15 bases in between. Per germline, CDR1 SGHNT and CDR2 YENEEA.

In this sample, this clonotype turned up many times. V usage is TRBV4-1 and J usage is TRBJ1-5, with unresolved D. CDR1 MGHRA and CDR2 YSYEKL come from the germline V gene. V lost 0 bases, J lost 0 bases, and 6 bases lay in between. This CDR3 is built from 15 residues. DNA for the CDR3: TGCGCCAGCAGCCAAGAGTTAGGTAGCAATCAGCCCCAGCATTTT. Its translation is CASSQELGSNQPQHF.

The V call is TRBV28, the J call TRBJ2-3, with TRBD2 matching over 7 bases. Germline lookup yields CDR1 MDHEN and CDR2 SYDVKM. This CDR3 region has 15 residues. V trimming: 6 bases; J trimming: 2 bases; junction bases outside the gene matches: 8. The CDR3 region is CASRPPSGSTDTQYF. The CDR3 nucleotides read TGTGCCAGCAGGCCTCCTAGCGGTTCCACAGATACGCAGTATTTT.

At least ten counts were recorded for this clonotype. The chain has TRBV12-3 or TRBV12-4 and TRBJ2-5; no definite D call. The CDR3 runs to 14 residues. V was shortened by 6 bases and J by 4 bases, with 15 bases between the two germline ends. In nucleotides, the CDR3 is TGTGCCAGCAGCCCGATCAGAATGGGAGAGACCCAGTACTTC. Its translation is CASSPIRMGETQYF.